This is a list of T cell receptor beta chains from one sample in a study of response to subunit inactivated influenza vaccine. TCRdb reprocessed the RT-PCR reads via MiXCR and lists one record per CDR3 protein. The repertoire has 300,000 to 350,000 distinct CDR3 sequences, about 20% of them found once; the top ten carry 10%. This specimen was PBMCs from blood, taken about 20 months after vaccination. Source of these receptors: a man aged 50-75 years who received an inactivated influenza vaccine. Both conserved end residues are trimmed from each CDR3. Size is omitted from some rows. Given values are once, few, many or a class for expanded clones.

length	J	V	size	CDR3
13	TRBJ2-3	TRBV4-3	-	ASSQVAGPGDTQY
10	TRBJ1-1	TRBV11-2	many	ASSLGGFEAF
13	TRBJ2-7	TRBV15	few	ATSSIQKLAAEQY
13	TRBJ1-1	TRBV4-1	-	ASSQGDRMNTEAF
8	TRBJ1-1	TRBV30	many	AWSVHRAF
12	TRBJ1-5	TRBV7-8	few	ASSSYRGDQPQH
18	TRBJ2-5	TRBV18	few	ASSPPRRLGPFPFQETQY
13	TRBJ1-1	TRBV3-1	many	ASSQDPGRDTEAF
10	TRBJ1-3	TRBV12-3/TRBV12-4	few	ASKDRANTIY
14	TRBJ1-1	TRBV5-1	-	ASSKSGQGVNTEAF
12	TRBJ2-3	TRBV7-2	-	ASSLDLLASTQY
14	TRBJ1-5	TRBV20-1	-	SAQPTGGGSNQPQH
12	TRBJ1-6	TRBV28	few	ASNVGGAGSPLH
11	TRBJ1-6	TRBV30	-	AWSSTGGSPLH
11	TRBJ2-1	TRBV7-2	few	ASSLAGYNERF
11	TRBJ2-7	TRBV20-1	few	SAAGTQDYEQY
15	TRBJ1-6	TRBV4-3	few	ASSQTTQGAIGSPLH
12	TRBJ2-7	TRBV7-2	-	ASSLQYSSYEQY
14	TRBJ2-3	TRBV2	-	ASSAYPTGGTDTQY
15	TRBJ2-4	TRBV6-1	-	ASSALAGDRGKNIQY
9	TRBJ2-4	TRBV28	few	ASRQQGVLV
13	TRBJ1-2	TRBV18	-	ASSPDRQGPYGYT
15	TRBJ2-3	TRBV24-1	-	ATSGGLAGAYTDTQY
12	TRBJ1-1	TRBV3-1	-	ASSQIRGTTEAF
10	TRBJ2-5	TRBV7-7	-	ASRDSQETQY
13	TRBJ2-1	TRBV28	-	ASSPASSSYNEQF
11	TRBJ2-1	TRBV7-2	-	ASSPRQGYEQF
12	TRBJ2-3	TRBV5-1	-	ASSLERVGDTQY
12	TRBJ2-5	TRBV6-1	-	ASSTGRFQETQY
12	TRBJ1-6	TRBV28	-	ASNLYRANSPLH
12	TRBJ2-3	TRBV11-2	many	ASSFFREADTQY
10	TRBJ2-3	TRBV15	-	ATSRATDTQY
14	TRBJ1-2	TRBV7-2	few	ASSFFGRHTNYGYT
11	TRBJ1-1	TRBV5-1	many	ASSFRGQGHAF
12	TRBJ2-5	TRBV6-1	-	ASSGTSGAQTQY
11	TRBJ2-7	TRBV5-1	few	ASSRTGTYEQY
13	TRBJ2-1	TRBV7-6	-	ASSLVFGPYNEQF
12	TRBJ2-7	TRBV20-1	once	SAERGHDTYEQY
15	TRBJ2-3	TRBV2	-	ASSDFRDQTRTDTQY
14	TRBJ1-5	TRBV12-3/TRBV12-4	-	ASSLAGAGGNQPQH
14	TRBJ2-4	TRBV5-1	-	ASSTGVGRGKNIQY
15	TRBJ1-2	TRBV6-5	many	ASSYAPSPPANYGYT
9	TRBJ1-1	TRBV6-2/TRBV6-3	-	ASSYYSEAF
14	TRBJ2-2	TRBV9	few	ASSVRVAANTGELF
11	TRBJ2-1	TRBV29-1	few	SVGRGRGAEQF
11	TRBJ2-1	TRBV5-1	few	ASSLGTAREQF
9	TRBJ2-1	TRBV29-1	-	SIRQVGEQF
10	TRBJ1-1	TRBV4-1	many	ASSQDRTEAF
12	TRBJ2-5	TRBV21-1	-	ASSKNPGKETQY
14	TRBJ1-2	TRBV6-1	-	ASSKQDTNYGYGYT
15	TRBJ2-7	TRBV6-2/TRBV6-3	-	ASRKEGRDRGSHEQY